The 7 T cell receptor beta chains given below trace back to one sample, sequenced in a study of early stage breast cancer tumors. TCRdb's table, derived via immunoSEQ multiplex PCR, lists solely in-frame clones and lacks some. The sample contains about 14,000 clones, less than 85% of which appear only once. The sequenced sample was normal breast tissue next to the tumor. Receptors were obtained from a person aged 25-39 years with breast cancer.

This chain connects TRBV23-1 to TRBJ2-6, with 10 bases aligning to TRBD1. TRBV23-1 counts as an open reading frame of uncertain function. With 4 bases clipped from V and 0 bases from J, the junction kept 3 bases outside the gene matches. CDR3 size: 17 residues. The CDR3 DNA reads as TGCGCCAGCAGTCTCCGGACAGGGGGCTCTGGGGCCAACGTCCTGACTTTC. Translated, it gives CASSLRTGGSGANVLTF.

The chain employs TRBV6-5 and TRBJ2-1; D might be TRBD2 (5 bases). Between the trimmed V and J ends, which lost 6 bases and 10 bases, there was a span of 10 bases. The CDR3 runs 11 residues. Per germline, CDR1 MNHEY and CDR2 SVGAGI. Here the CDR3 reads CASSRDTEQFF. CDR3 coding DNA: TGTGCCAGCAGCCGGGATACCGAGCAGTTCTTC.

Only a few counts were recorded for this clone. V gene TRBV6-4 combines with J gene TRBJ2-1, with D perhaps TRBD2 (6 bases). The V end was cut by 0 bases, the J end by 8 bases, with 11 bases between. The CDR3 is made up of 14 amino acids. CDR1 MRHNA and CDR2 SNTAGT come from the germline V gene. CDR3 nucleotides: TGTGCCAGCAGTGACTCCCCGGGGGTAGATGAGCAGTTCTTC. It yields the protein CASSDSPGVDEQFF.

The chain recombines TRBV19 with TRBJ2-3; TRBD2 agrees at 8 bases. The CDR3 is 18 amino acids. Germline values: CDR1 LNHDA, CDR2 SQIVND (reference sequence). J was trimmed by 4 bases and V by 5 bases; bases with no gene match: 17. In DNA form, the CDR3 reads TGTGCCAGTAGTTGGGGTAGGGTGGGAGCGGGAGAAGCAGATACGCAGTATTTT. This translates into CASSWGRVGAGEADTQYF.

V is TRBV7-6 and J is TRBJ2-3; 9 bases map to TRBD2. Germline trimming cut 2 bases from V and 8 bases from J; bases unmatched to any gene: 5. The CDR3 totals 14 residues. Looked up from germline, CDR1 is SGHVS and CDR2 is FNYEAQ. CDR3 protein: CASSLIAGDGTQYF. CDR3 bases: TGTGCCAGCAGCTTAATAGCGGGAGACGGTACGCAGTATTTT. The variable domain in full, completed from reference TRBV7-6 and TRBJ2-3, reads GAGVSQSPRYKVTKRGQDVALRCDPISGHVSLYWYRQALGQGPEFLTYFNYEAQQDKSGLPNDRFSAERPEGSISTLTIQRTEQRDSAMYRCASSLIAGDGTQYFGPGTRLTVL.

V and J are TRBV27 and TRBJ2-7; unclear D gene. This CDR3 has 15 amino acids. V shed 2 bases and J shed 0 bases, with 11 bases lying between them. Germline lookup yields CDR1 MNHEY and CDR2 SMNVEV (reference sequence). The CDR3 protein is CASSLGWDNSYEQYF. DNA of the CDR3: TGTGCCAGCAGTTTAGGGTGGGATAACTCCTACGAGCAGTACTTC.

The CDR3 sequence: CASSLESGRASNTGELFF. As DNA, the CDR3 is TGCGCCAGCAGCCTGGAAAGCGGGCGGGCGTCAAACACCGGGGAGCTGTTTTTT. The V and J genes are TRBV5-1 and TRBJ2-2; D possibly corresponds to TRBD2 (6 bases). Trimming removed 4 bases at V and 2 bases at J, with 21 bases between. Germline V gives CDR1 SGHRS, CDR2 YFSETQ. The CDR3 has 18 residues.